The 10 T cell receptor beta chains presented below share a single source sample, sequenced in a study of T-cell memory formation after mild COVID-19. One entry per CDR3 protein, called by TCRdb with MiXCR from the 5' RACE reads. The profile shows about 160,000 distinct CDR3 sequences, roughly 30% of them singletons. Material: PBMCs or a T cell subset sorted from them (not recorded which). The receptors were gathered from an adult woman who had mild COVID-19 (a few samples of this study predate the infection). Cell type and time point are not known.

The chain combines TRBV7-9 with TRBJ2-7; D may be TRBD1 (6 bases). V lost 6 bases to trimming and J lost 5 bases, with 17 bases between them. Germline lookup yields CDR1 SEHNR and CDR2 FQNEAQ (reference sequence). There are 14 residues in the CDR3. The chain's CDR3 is CASSRGVGADEQYF. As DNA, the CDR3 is TGTGCCAGCAGTCGAGGAGTGGGGGCAGACGAGCAGTACTTC.

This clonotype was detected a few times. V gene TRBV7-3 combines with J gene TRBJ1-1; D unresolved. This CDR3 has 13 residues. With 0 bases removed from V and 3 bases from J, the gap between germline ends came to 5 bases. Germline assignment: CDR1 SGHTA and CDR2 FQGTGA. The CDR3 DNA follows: TGTGCCAGCAGCTTAACTTCGGACACTGAAGCTTTCTTT. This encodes CASSLTSDTEAFF.

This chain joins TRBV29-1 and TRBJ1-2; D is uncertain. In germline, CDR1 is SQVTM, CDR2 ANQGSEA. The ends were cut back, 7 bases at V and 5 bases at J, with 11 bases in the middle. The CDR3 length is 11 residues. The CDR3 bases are TGCAGCGCCGTTGGCGGGTATGGCTACACCTTC. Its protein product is CSAVGGYGYTF.

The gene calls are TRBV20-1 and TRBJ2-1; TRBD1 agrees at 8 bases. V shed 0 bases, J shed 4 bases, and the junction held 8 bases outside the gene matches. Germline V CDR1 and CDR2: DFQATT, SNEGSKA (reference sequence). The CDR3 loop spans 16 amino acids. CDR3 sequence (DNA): TGCAGTGCTAGAGATAGTGGGCAGGGGGCTTACAATGAGCAGTTCTTC. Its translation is CSARDSGQGAYNEQFF.

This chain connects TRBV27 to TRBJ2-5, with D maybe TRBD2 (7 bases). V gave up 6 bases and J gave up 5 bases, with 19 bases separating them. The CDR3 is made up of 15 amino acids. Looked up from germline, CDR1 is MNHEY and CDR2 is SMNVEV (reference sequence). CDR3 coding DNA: TGTGCCAGCAGCTTTTCCGGGGGGCTATCGGAGACCCAGTACTTC. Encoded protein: CASSFSGGLSETQYF.

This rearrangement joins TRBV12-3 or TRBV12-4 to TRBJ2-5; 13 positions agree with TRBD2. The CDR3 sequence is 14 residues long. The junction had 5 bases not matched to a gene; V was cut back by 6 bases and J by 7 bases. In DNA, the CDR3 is TGTGCCAGCAGAAGACTAGCGGGGGGTGGGACCCAGTACTTC. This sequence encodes CASRRLAGGGTQYF.

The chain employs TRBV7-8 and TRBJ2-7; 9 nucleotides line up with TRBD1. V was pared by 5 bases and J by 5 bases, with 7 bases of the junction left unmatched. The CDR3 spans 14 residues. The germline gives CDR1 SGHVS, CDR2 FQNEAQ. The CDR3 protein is CASSKQGARDEQYF. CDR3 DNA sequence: TGTGCCAGCAGCAAACAGGGGGCTCGGGACGAGCAGTACTTC.

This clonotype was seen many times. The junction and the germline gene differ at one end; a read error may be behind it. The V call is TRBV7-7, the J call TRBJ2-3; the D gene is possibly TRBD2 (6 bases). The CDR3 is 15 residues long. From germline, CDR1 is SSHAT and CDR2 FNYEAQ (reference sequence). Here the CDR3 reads CASSSGLSSTDTQYF. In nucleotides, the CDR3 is TGTGCTAGCAGCTCGGGACTTTCGAGCACAGATACGCAGTATTTT.

This chain's CDR3 is CASSPREAGELFF. The CDR3 DNA reads TGTGCCAGCAGTCCCCGGGAGGCCGGGGAGCTGTTTTTT. V usage is TRBV7-3 and J usage is TRBJ2-2; 7 bases map to TRBD2. Per the germline V gene, CDR1 is SGHTA and CDR2 is FQGTGA. This CDR3 contains 13 residues. J gave up 6 bases and V 6 bases, and 4 bases lay outside the gene matches.

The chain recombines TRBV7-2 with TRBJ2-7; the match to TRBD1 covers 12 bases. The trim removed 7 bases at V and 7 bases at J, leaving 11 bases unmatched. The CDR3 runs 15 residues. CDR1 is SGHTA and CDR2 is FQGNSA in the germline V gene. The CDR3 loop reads CASTGTGTGGREQYF. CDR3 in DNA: TGTGCCAGCACCGGAACCGGGACAGGGGGCAGGGAGCAGTACTTC. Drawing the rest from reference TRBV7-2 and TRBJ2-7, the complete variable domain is GAGVSQSPSNKVTEKGKDVELRCDPISGHTALYWYRQSLGQGLEFLIYFQGNSAPDKSGLPSDRFSAERTGGSVSTLTIQRTQQEDSAVYLCASTGTGTGGREQYFGPGTRLTVT.